A single sample is the source of the 18 T cell receptor beta chains below, sequenced in a study of control samples from healthy donors and cancer patients. Libraries were prepared by immunoSEQ multiplex PCR; TCRdb keeps only in-frame clonotypes and omits some of them. Altogether around 89,000 clones are present, roughly 82% being singletons, with the ten largest covering approximately 9.8%. Sequencing was done on a sample of blood. These receptors were collected from a woman aged 55-70 years in good health.

DNA of the CDR3: TGTGCCAGCGGACCCGAAGGGAGTTATAGCAATCAGCCCCAGCATTTT. Its protein product is CASGPEGSYSNQPQHF. This rearrangement joins TRBV28 to TRBJ1-5, with D uncertain. Trimming took 8 bases from V and 0 from J, leaving 17 bases between them. CDR1 and CDR2 from the germline V gene are MDHEN and SYDVKM. The CDR3 totals 16 residues.

This chain connects TRBV12-3 or TRBV12-4 to TRBJ2-3, with TRBD2 as a possible D gene (5 bases). The CDR3 is 12 amino acids. The V and J ends lost 6 bases and 7 bases respectively, with 11 bases between them. CDR3 bases: TGTGCCAGCAGCGAAGAGCGGAATACGCAGTATTTT. Protein sequence: CASSEERNTQYF.

V gene TRBV3-1 (or the pseudogene TRBV3-2) combines with J gene TRBJ2-1; no firm D call. The V end lost 1 base, the J end lost 0 bases, and 10 bases lay between the germline ends. The germline V gene encodes CDR1 LGHDT and CDR2 YNNKEL (reference sequence). The CDR3 covers 16 residues. CDR3 bases: TGTGCCAGCAGCCAAGTGGCTGTACCCTCCTACAATGAGCAGTTCTTC. Translation gives CASSQVAVPSYNEQFF.

This chain links TRBV3-1 (or the pseudogene TRBV3-2) with TRBJ1-5; D is uncertain. The CDR3 is 16 amino acids. Trimming pared 4 bases from V and 1 base from J, leaving 14 bases between. Germline V gene lookup returns CDR1 LGHDT and CDR2 YNNKEL (reference sequence). Written as DNA, the CDR3 is TGTGCCAGCAGCCCCCCGTCCCCCGGGAGCAATCAGCCCCAGCATTTT. Amino acid sequence: CASSPPSPGSNQPQHF.

The chain employs TRBV7-9 and TRBJ2-1; the match to TRBD2 covers 15 bases. The CDR3 runs to 17 residues. Germline V lookup: CDR1 SEHNR, CDR2 FQNEAQ (reference sequence). Losses at the gene ends were 4 bases for V and 5 bases for J; bases not matched to a gene: 6. CDR3 nucleotide sequence: TGTGCCAGCAGCTCCTACGGACTAGCGGGGGGGGACAATGAGCAGTTCTTC. It specifies CASSSYGLAGGDNEQFF.

The chain uses TRBV7-2 and TRBJ2-5; D not certain. This CDR3 is built from 14 residues. The ends were cut back, 2 bases at V and 1 base at J, with 8 bases in the middle. The germline V gene encodes CDR1 SGHTA and CDR2 FQGNSA. The CDR3 coding sequence is TGTGCCAGCAGCTTAACCCGACTCCAAGAGACCCAGTACTTC. Residues: CASSLTRLQETQYF. Filled out from reference TRBV7-2 and TRBJ2-5, the complete variable domain reads GAGVSQSPSNKVTEKGKDVELRCDPISGHTALYWYRQSLGQGLEFLIYFQGNSAPDKSGLPSDRFSAERTGGSVSTLTIQRTQQEDSAVYLCASSLTRLQETQYFGPGTRLLVL.

In DNA, the CDR3 is TGTGCCAGCAGCGCCCCCCGGGGACGGATGAACACTGAAGCTTTCTTT. As protein: CASSAPRGRMNTEAFF. V is TRBV9 and J is TRBJ1-1; possibly TRBD1 for D (5 bases). This CDR3 contains 16 residues. V dropped 3 bases and J dropped 0 bases, with 15 bases sitting between them. Per germline, CDR1 SGDLS and CDR2 YYNGEE.

The V call is TRBV27, the J call TRBJ1-2, with TRBD1 matching 8 bases. With 8 bases clipped from V and 10 bases from J, the junction kept 18 bases outside the gene matches. The length of the CDR3 is 15 residues. Germline CDR1 MNHEY, CDR2 SMNVEV (reference sequence). This CDR3 reads CASAITGAGGISYTF. The DNA for the CDR3 is TGTGCCAGCGCCATTACCGGGGCAGGGGGCATTTCCTACACCTTC.

This clone has only one observation. The J gene is TRBJ1-1, the V gene TRBV19; D is ambiguous. Per germline, CDR1 LNHDA and CDR2 SQIVND (reference sequence). The CDR3 runs to 12 residues. The germline V and J ends were trimmed by 6 bases and 10 bases, with 15 bases remaining between them. The CDR3 nucleotides are TGTGCCAGTAGCCAGAACCAGTTTGGAGCTTTCTTT. Its translation is CASSQNQFGAFF.

This chain joins TRBV13 and TRBJ2-1, with a weak D call TRBD2 (6 bases). The CDR3 runs 12 residues. The germline gives CDR1 PRHDT, CDR2 FYEKMQ (reference sequence). Trimming removed 3 bases from V and 9 bases from J, with 9 bases in between. CDR3 DNA sequence: TGTGCCAGCAGCTTCCGGGGGAGTGAGCAGTTCTTC. This encodes CASSFRGSEQFF.

The V gene is TRBV28, the J gene TRBJ1-6; D is uncertain. Trimming took 5 bases from V and 10 from J, leaving 6 bases between them. This CDR3 is built from 11 residues. Germline loops: CDR1 MDHEN, CDR2 SYDVKM. The CDR3 protein is CASSERSPLHF. In DNA form, the CDR3 reads TGTGCCAGCAGTGAGCGGTCACCCCTCCACTTT. The entire variable domain, with the rest obtained from reference TRBV28 and TRBJ1-6, is as follows: DVKVTQSSRYLVKRTGEKVFLECVQDMDHENMFWYRQDPGLGLRLIYFSYDVKMKEKGDIPEGYSVSREKKERFSLILESASTNQTSMYLCASSERSPLHFGNGTRLTVT.

The V call is TRBV10-3, the J call TRBJ2-3; D remains unclear. The CDR3 is 12 amino acids. The V gene's germline CDR1 is ENHRY and CDR2 SYGVKD. Between the trimmed V and J ends, which lost 4 bases and 3 bases, there was a span of 5 bases. CDR3 DNA: TGTGCCATCAGTGCCCAAACAGATACGCAGTATTTT. It encodes CAISAQTDTQYF.

The V gene is TRBV3-1 (or the pseudogene TRBV3-2), the J gene TRBJ2-7, with D perhaps matching TRBD1 (5 bases). The germline V gene has CDR1 LGHDT and CDR2 YNNKEL (reference sequence). This CDR3 is built from 14 residues. V shed 3 bases and J shed 3 bases, with 12 bases lying between them. The CDR3 spells CASSQAGQVYEQYF. CDR3 nucleotide sequence: TGTGCCAGCAGCCAGGCAGGGCAAGTCTACGAGCAGTACTTC.

This clone has a count of ten or more. The chain carries TRBV7-2 and TRBJ2-5, with TRBD2 identical over 12 bases. V lost 5 bases and J lost 4; bases outside the gene matches: 5. Germline V gene data show CDR1 as SGHTA and CDR2 as FQGNSA. The CDR3 covers 15 residues. The CDR3 spells CASSPGLAGTETQYF. The CDR3 DNA follows: TGTGCCAGCAGCCCCGGACTAGCGGGAACAGAGACCCAGTACTTC.

The J gene is TRBJ2-5, the V gene TRBV14, with D hard to call. Germline V gene sequence: CDR1 SGHDN, CDR2 FVKESK. The CDR3 runs to 15 residues. The V end was cut by 5 bases, the J end by 2 bases, with 15 bases between. For the CDR3, the DNA is TGTGCCAGCAGCGAACTGGGTTCGGCTCAAGAGACCCAGTACTTC. Residues: CASSELGSAQETQYF.

The CDR3 is CASSQGLAGETQYF. The CDR3 DNA reads as TGTGCCAGCAGCCAGGGGCTAGCGGGTGAGACCCAGTACTTC. The rearrangement uses TRBV5-4 and TRBJ2-5; 8 positions agree with TRBD2. Germline lookup yields CDR1 SGHNT and CDR2 YYREEE (reference sequence). Trimming at V came to 4 bases and at J to 5 bases, leaving 7 bases not matched to a gene. The CDR3 runs 14 residues.

This chain uses TRBV3-1 (or the pseudogene TRBV3-2) with TRBJ2-1; D possibly corresponds to TRBD2 (8 bases). V lost 10 bases and J lost 8, with 18 bases in between. This CDR3 comprises 13 residues. CDR1 and CDR2 (germline): LGHDT, YNNKEL (reference sequence). The CDR3 DNA follows: TGTGCCAAAGGGGGCGGGAGGAGGGATGAGCAGTTCTTC. It yields the protein CAKGGGRRDEQFF.

This clone was found once. The CDR3 sequence is CASSLSQRTYNEQFF. The CDR3 DNA reads as TGCGCCAGCAGCTTGAGCCAGCGGACTTACAATGAGCAGTTCTTC. The rearrangement joins TRBV5-1 to TRBJ2-1; possibly TRBD2 for D (5 bases). CDR1 and CDR2 from the germline V gene are SGHRS and YFSETQ. This CDR3 has 15 amino acids. The V and J ends lost 1 base and 4 bases respectively, with 12 bases between them.